This T cell receptor beta chain stems from a study of control samples from healthy donors and cancer patients. The germline V and J ends were trimmed by 4 bases and 1 base, with 7 bases remaining between them. From germline, CDR1 is LNHDA and CDR2 SQIVND (reference sequence). This CDR3 has 13 residues. Clones were read by immunoSEQ multiplex PCR, and TCRdb kept only the in-frame ones, dropping some. The sample gives 150,000 or so clones, 88% of which show up once; about 1.7% is in the top ten. What was sequenced was blood. The chain couples TRBV19 to TRBJ2-5; possible D gene TRBD1, 5 bases. This receptor was identified in a man aged 18 to 35 in good health. The CDR3 here is CASSRGPQETQYF. CDR3 in DNA: TGTGCCAGTAGTAGGGGCCCCCAAGAGACCCAGTACTTC.